The 2 T cell receptor beta chains presented below share a single source sample, sequenced in a study of blood T cell repertoires in COVID-19 (TCRdb year 2020). The library was produced with the immunoSEQ multiplex PCR assay. TCRdb obtained this table from immuneACCESS and retained in-frame rearrangements with V and J assigned. These tables miss some clones; where compared with another copy, unresolved V genes account for less than half of the shortfall, and the remainder is unexplained. This sample comprises about 120,000 clones, over 75% of them detected only once. The top ten hold around a quarter of the sample. Sequencing was done on a sample of peripheral blood. The receptors were gathered from an older man with active or convalescent COVID-19.

With respect to this clone: The sample contains more than one DNA sequence encoding this CDR3. The genes are TRBV28 and TRBJ1-2, with 8 bases aligning to TRBD1. CDR3 length equals 13 residues. Germline V CDR1 and CDR2: MDHEN, SYDVKM. V lost 3 bases, J lost 4 bases, and 1 base stayed unmatched. The CDR3 spells CASSLGTGYGYTF. The CDR3 DNA reads as TGTGCCAGCAGTTTGGGGACAGGCTATGGCTACACCTTC.

This clone was counted between two and nine times. The sample holds other DNA sequences that translate to the same CDR3. The chain carries TRBV19 and TRBJ1-6, with D perhaps matching TRBD1 (6 bases). CDR3 size: 13 residues. Germline loops: CDR1 LNHDA, CDR2 SQIVND (reference sequence). The CDR3: CATHRDRNSPLHF. The CDR3 DNA reads as TGTGCAACACACAGGGATAGGAATTCACCCCTCCACTTT.